This is a list of T cell receptor beta chains from one sample in a study of cytomegalovirus exposure and HLA in healthy donors. This table comes from immunoSEQ multiplex PCR, and its TCRdb copy is limited to in-frame clones, with some not included. The sample contains 150,000 or so clones, roughly 80% of which appear only once. Sequencing input: PBMCs. These receptors all come from a man in his thirties or forties in good health and CMV-seropositive. CDR3s include the opening cysteine and the closing phenylalanine or tryptophan. The D gene is left open where the match is weak. The size entry is marked missing in some rows and otherwise reads once, few, many or a size class.

D	J	size	V	DNA	CDR3
NA	TRBJ1-1	NA	TRBV13	TGTGCCAGCAGCCTCCAGGCAAACACTGAAGCTTTCTTT	CASSLQANTEAFF
NA	TRBJ1-1	NA	TRBV2	TGTGCCAGCAGTGAAAAACTGACTGAAGCTTTCTTT	CASSEKLTEAFF
TRBD1	TRBJ2-5	NA	TRBV6-5	TGTGCCAGCAGTGGACAGGGGAGGCAGCAAGAGACCCAGTACTTC	CASSGQGRQQETQYF
NA	TRBJ2-7	NA	TRBV28	TGTGCCAGCCGCGGACTCGTGGGATCCTACGAGCAGTACTTC	CASRGLVGSYEQYF
NA	TRBJ1-5	NA	TRBV19	TGTGCCAGTAGTATCGAGTTCGGGTCGGGGGGGGGTACAGGGCTGGATCAGCCCCAGCATTTT	CASSIEFGSGGGTGLDQPQHF
NA	TRBJ1-1	NA	TRBV11-2	TGTGCCAGCAGCCTCCGGGATAACACTGAAGCTTTCTTT	CASSLRDNTEAFF
NA	TRBJ2-2	NA	TRBV7-2	TGTGCCAGCAGCTTGACAGTTAGGACCGGGGAGCTGTTTTTT	CASSLTVRTGELFF
NA	TRBJ1-5	NA	TRBV7-2	TGTGCCAGCAGCACTCAGGAGGCTCAGCCCCAGCATTTT	CASSTQEAQPQHF
TRBD1	TRBJ1-1	NA	TRBV6-1	TGTGCCAGCACCGAAGGAACAGGGGGGTGGACTGAAGCTTTCTTT	CASTEGTGGWTEAFF
TRBD2	TRBJ2-2	NA	TRBV9	TGTGCCAGCAGCGCGGGGGGAGTACTCACCGGGGAGCTGTTTTTT	CASSAGGVLTGELFF
TRBD1	TRBJ1-2	NA	TRBV28	TGTGCCAGCAGTTTACTAACCGGGACAGGGGATGCGGGCTACACCTTC	CASSLLTGTGDAGYTF
NA	TRBJ1-6	NA	TRBV27	TGTGCCAGCAGTTTGGATGGACAGTATGACTCCCTCCACTTT	CASSLDGQYDSLHF
NA	TRBJ1-1	NA	TRBV18	TGTGCCAGCTCACCCTCCGACAGGCTAAGAGGCACTGAAGCTTTCTTT	CASSPSDRLRGTEAFF
NA	TRBJ1-5	once	TRBV12-5	TGTGCTAGTGGTGGAGGGGCCGCGCGCAATCAGCCCCAGCATTTT	CASGGGAARNQPQHF
TRBD2	TRBJ2-7	NA	TRBV6-1	TGTGCCAGCTCCTCCGTAGCGGGACCTCCGTACGAGCAGTACTTC	CASSSVAGPPYEQYF
TRBD2	TRBJ2-7	NA	TRBV25-1	TGTGCCAGCAGTGAATCTAGGGCTAGCGGGGGGCACTCCTACGAGCAGTACTTC	CASSESRASGGHSYEQYF
NA	TRBJ1-1	NA	TRBV27	TGTGCCAGCAGTTTATCCCCAGGAAGAACTGAAGCTTTCTTT	CASSLSPGRTEAFF
NA	TRBJ1-4	NA	TRBV6-5	TGTGCCAGCAGTTACCGGCGGGGGGCCTCTAATGAAAAACTGTTTTTT	CASSYRRGASNEKLFF
TRBD1	TRBJ1-2	NA	TRBV7-9	TGTGCCAGCAGCGAAGGGACAGTGGGATATGGCTACACCTTC	CASSEGTVGYGYTF
NA	TRBJ2-5	NA	TRBV5-1	TGCGCCAGCAGCTTGAAAGAACTAACGGGGTCTGGGGAGCAGTACTTC	CASSLKELTGSGEQYF
NA	TRBJ2-3	NA	TRBV29-1	TGCAGCGTTGCCTTGCCCAGGGATACAGATACGCAGTATTTT	CSVALPRDTDTQYF
TRBD2	TRBJ2-7	NA	TRBV27	TGTGCCAGCAGTACTAGCGGCCCCGCCTACGAGCAGTACTTC	CASSTSGPAYEQYF
NA	TRBJ1-2	NA	TRBV19	TGTGCCAGTAGTATACAGGGAACAGGGACGACGTATGGCTACACCTTC	CASSIQGTGTTYGYTF
TRBD1	TRBJ2-5	NA	TRBV6-1	TGTGCCAGCTCCGACAGGGGAGAGACCCAGTACTTC	CASSDRGETQYF
TRBD2	TRBJ2-1	once	TRBV7-8	TGTGCCAGCAGCCGCCCTTCGACTAGCGGGAGGGCCAATGAGCAGTTCTTC	CASSRPSTSGRANEQFF
NA	TRBJ2-5	NA	TRBV7-3	TGTGCCAGCAGCTCCTCAGCGTCCCGGGAGACCCAGTACTTC	CASSSSASRETQYF
NA	TRBJ1-2	NA	TRBV15	TGTGCCACCAGCAGAGACAGCGCCTATGGCTACACCTTC	CATSRDSAYGYTF
NA	TRBJ1-1	NA	TRBV9	TGTGCCAGCAGCGTAGACGGGGGGAGGACTGAAGCTTTCTTT	CASSVDGGRTEAFF
TRBD2	TRBJ2-1	NA	TRBV2	TGTGCCAGCAGGCGCCTCGCGGGGGGGACCTACAATGAGCAGTTCTTC	CASRRLAGGTYNEQFF
NA	TRBJ2-7	NA	TRBV7-6	TGTGCCAGCAGCTTAGCGTCTTCAGGTTTCTCCTACGAGCAGTACTTC	CASSLASSGFSYEQYF
NA	TRBJ2-5	NA	TRBV30	TGTGCCTGGACCCAGGGTTTACGGCCAGAGCAGTACTTC	CAWTQGLRPEQYF
TRBD2	TRBJ2-5	once	TRBV7-2	TGTGCCAGCAGCCCCCCCGGGGGGCAAGAGACCCAGTACTTC	CASSPPGGQETQYF
NA	TRBJ1-1	NA	TRBV19	TGTGCCAGTAGTATGTCGGGTAGGATGGACACTGAAGCTTTCTTT	CASSMSGRMDTEAFF
TRBD1	TRBJ2-1	NA	TRBV4-1	TGCGCCAGCAGCCAAGCCGGGACAGGGAGTGAGCAGTTCTTC	CASSQAGTGSEQFF
TRBD2	TRBJ2-5	NA	TRBV5-1	TGCGCCAGCAGCTTGAGCGGGAGTCGGGAGACCCAGTACTTC	CASSLSGSRETQYF
TRBD2	TRBJ2-5	NA	TRBV4-3	TGCGCCAGCAGCCAATGGGTCAGCGGGGGGCGGGAGACCCAGTACTTC	CASSQWVSGGRETQYF
TRBD2	TRBJ2-7	NA	TRBV13	TGTGCCAGCAGCGACCGACTAGCGGCTTCCTACGAGCAGTACTTC	CASSDRLAASYEQYF
TRBD1	TRBJ1-3	few	TRBV5-1	TGCGCCAGCAGCCAGGGTGACAGGGGGCCTGGAAACACCATATATTTT	CASSQGDRGPGNTIYF
TRBD1	TRBJ2-6	NA	TRBV28	TGTGCCAGCAGTTTCGGACAGGTTAATTCTGGGGCCAACGTCCTGACTTTC	CASSFGQVNSGANVLTF
NA	TRBJ1-1	NA	TRBV10-3	TGTGCCATCAGTGACTTGGCCAGGGAAGACACTGAAGCTTTCTTT	CAISDLAREDTEAFF
NA	TRBJ1-4	NA	TRBV4-2	TGTGCCAGCAGCCAAGTCCGAGGAGGGACTAATGAAAAACTGTTTTTT	CASSQVRGGTNEKLFF
NA	TRBJ1-1	NA	TRBV11-3	TGTGCCAGCAGCCCCCGGCAGGACACTGAAGCTTTCTTT	CASSPRQDTEAFF
TRBD1	TRBJ1-4	NA	TRBV9	TGTGCCAGCACCCGGGGGGGACAGTCTAATGAAAAACTGTTTTTT	CASTRGGQSNEKLFF
NA	TRBJ2-7	NA	TRBV5-1	TGCGCCAGCAGCCCGGGGACTGGAACCTACGAGCAGTACTTC	CASSPGTGTYEQYF
TRBD1	TRBJ1-1	few	TRBV9	TGTGCCAGCAGCTACCGGGGACAGGCTAACACTGAAGCTTTCTTT	CASSYRGQANTEAFF
NA	TRBJ1-1	NA	TRBV25-1	TGTGCCAGCACTTCAGAGGGCCTGAGGAACACTGAAGCTTTCTTT	CASTSEGLRNTEAFF
TRBD2	TRBJ2-1	NA	TRBV27	TGTGCCAGCAATTTACTTCCGGGACTAGGTGACAATGAGCAGTTCTTC	CASNLLPGLGDNEQFF
TRBD1	TRBJ1-4	NA	TRBV6-5	TGTGCCAGCAGTTACGTACAGGGGGCGGCTAATGAAAAACTGTTTTTT	CASSYVQGAANEKLFF
NA	TRBJ1-1	NA	TRBV19	TGTGCCAGTATACAGGGCCCAGGGACTGAAGCTTTCTTT	CASIQGPGTEAFF
NA	TRBJ1-2	NA	TRBV5-6	TGTGCCAGCAGCTTGCGGGGATATGGCTACACCTTC	CASSLRGYGYTF
TRBD1	TRBJ1-5	NA	TRBV6-5	TGTGCCAGCAGTTCCGACAGGGGTCACAATCAGCCCCAGCATTTT	CASSSDRGHNQPQHF
NA	TRBJ1-2	NA	TRBV4-3	TGCGCCAGCAGCCAAGCAGGGGTCGGGTATGGCTACACCTTC	CASSQAGVGYGYTF